This T cell receptor beta chain derives from a study of shared clonotypes between healthy human individuals. Whole-study context: Participating donors consisted of a couple of women and three men aged 18 to 49. Study observations and caveats: Investigators expected sequencing depth to affect clonotype sharing among donors. Lower generation probabilities were found for non-shared clonotypes than for those shared by all four donors.

Some clones are missing from TCRdb's copy, which holds only in-frame ones; the method was immunoSEQ multiplex PCR. Here the sample spans about 690,000 clones, about 90% being singletons. Comment on this clone: As yet, its antigen is unknown.

Trimming shortened V by 6 bases and J by 5 bases, and 20 bases separated the two germline ends. CDR1 is LNHDA, CDR2 SQIVND, per germline (reference sequence). This CDR3 is 15 amino acids long. The source of this sequence is a young man in good health. Some clones in this sample may be carry-over from other donors' samples. This sequence joins TRBV19 and TRBJ2-7, with D uncertain. Material for sequencing was memory CD8+ T cells from PBMCs. Subset meaning: CD45RO+ cells pooled with CCR7-negative TemRA cells. The CDR3 bases are TGTGCCAGTAGCCCACCGTCTGGGAACGGCCACGAGCAGTACTTC. As protein: CASSPPSGNGHEQYF.